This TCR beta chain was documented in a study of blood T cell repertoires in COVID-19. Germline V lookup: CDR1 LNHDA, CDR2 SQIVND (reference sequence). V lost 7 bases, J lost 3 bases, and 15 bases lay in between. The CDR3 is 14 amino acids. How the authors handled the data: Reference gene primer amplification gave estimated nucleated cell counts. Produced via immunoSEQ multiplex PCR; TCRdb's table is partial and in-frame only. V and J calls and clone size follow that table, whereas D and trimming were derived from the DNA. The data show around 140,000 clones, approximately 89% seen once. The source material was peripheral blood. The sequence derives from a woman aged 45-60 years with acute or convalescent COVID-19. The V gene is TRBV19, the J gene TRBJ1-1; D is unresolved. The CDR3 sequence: CASTQIWGDTEAFF. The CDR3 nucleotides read TGTGCCAGTACCCAAATTTGGGGAGACACTGAAGCTTTCTTT.